Detailed here is one T cell receptor (beta chain). The antigen is not known. This was a deep-level run. Sorted-subset replicate PCR reactions were performed with 200 ng DNA, corresponding to roughly 30,000 T cell genomes. Sequencing was performed with immunoSEQ multiplex PCR; in TCRdb, only in-frame clones are kept and a portion is missing. The sample yields about 1 million clones, approximately 76% seen once. The sample belongs to a study of shared clonotypes between healthy human individuals. Study-wide points: Shared across four donors were 5% to 6% of the naive CD4 clonotypes.

Adults of Caucasian background living in Nashville, Tennessee made up all donors. The receptor comes from a man aged 18 to 29 in good health. The sample taken for sequencing was memory CD4+ T cells sorted from blood. The subset denotes: CD45RA-negative fraction.

The CDR3 loop reads CASSKRNEQFF. In DNA, the CDR3 is TGTGCCAGCAGCAAAAGGAATGAGCAGTTCTTC. The chain recombines TRBV5-6 with TRBJ2-1; D remains unclear. The length of the CDR3 is 11 residues. Germline loops: CDR1 SGHDT, CDR2 YYEEEE. The V and J ends lost 4 bases and 7 bases respectively, with 6 bases between them.